The sequence of this T cell receptor beta chain was determined in a study of PD-L1 blockade in urothelial cancer. Turning to the study itself: Across blood samples, T cells had a median count of 141,255.

TCRdb keeps only in-frame clones here, not all; method: immunoSEQ multiplex PCR. Among some 84,000 clones listed, around 80% were seen once. Study results and caveats: Better survival was forecast by a pretreatment blood TCR clonality below the median.

Looked up from germline, CDR1 is GTSNPN and CDR2 is SVGIG (reference sequence). V dropped 3 bases and J dropped 0; count of bases not matched to a gene: 8. This CDR3 is 16 amino acids long. Remarks on this clone: Its target is unknown.

The V call is TRBV30, the J call TRBJ2-1; 7 bases are a match to TRBD2. Source: PBMCs, taken around atezolizumab (anti-PD-L1) treatment. This receptor was taken from a man aged 70-80 years with urothelial cancer. The chain's CDR3 is CAWRDLAESSYNEQFF. DNA of the CDR3: TGTGCCTGGAGAGATCTAGCGGAGAGCTCCTACAATGAGCAGTTCTTC.